Each of the 12 T cell receptor beta chains below was sequenced from the same sample in a study of blood T cell repertoires in COVID-19. Here immunoSEQ multiplex PCR was the method, and the copy in TCRdb shows in-frame clones only, minus some. The table shows approximately 10,000 clones, with around 71% occurring only once. Sequencing was carried out using peripheral blood. The origin of the receptors is a man aged 60-69 years with COVID-19, enrolled during active disease.

V gene TRBV27 combines with J gene TRBJ2-3; the match to TRBD2 covers 11 bases. CDR1 and CDR2 (germline): MNHEY, SMNVEV (reference sequence). With 6 bases clipped from V and 4 bases from J, the junction kept 6 bases outside the gene matches. This CDR3 is 15 amino acids long. CDR3 sequence reads: CASRTLAGGPDTQYF. In DNA form, the CDR3 reads TGTGCCAGCAGGACCTTAGCGGGGGGGCCAGATACGCAGTATTTT.

The chain has TRBV6-6 and TRBJ1-1; D gene unclear. The germline V gene has CDR1 MNHNY and CDR2 SVGAGI (reference sequence). Trimming took off 6 bases at V and 3 bases at J, with 17 bases between the two ends. CDR3 size: 15 residues. The CDR3 loop reads CASSRVISLDTEAFF. In DNA, the CDR3 is TGTGCCAGCAGCCGAGTTATCAGTTTGGACACTGAAGCTTTCTTT.

The rearrangement uses TRBV12-5 and TRBJ2-1, with TRBD1 identical over 9 bases. The CDR3 covers 15 residues. The V and J ends lost 2 bases and 8 bases, in that order; junction bases with no gene match: 7. CDR1 and CDR2 from the germline V gene are LGHNT and FRNRAP. This CDR3 reads CASGLPRTGDDEQFF. The CDR3 nucleotides are TGTGCTAGTGGTTTGCCTCGGACAGGGGACGATGAGCAGTTCTTC.

This clone was counted a few times. This sequence joins TRBV3-1 (or the pseudogene TRBV3-2) and TRBJ1-2, with TRBD1 as a possible D gene (5 bases). Germline values: CDR1 LGHDT, CDR2 YNNKEL (reference sequence). The CDR3 is 13 amino acids. V shed 4 bases and J shed 9 bases, with 15 bases lying between them. In nucleotides, the CDR3 is TGTGCCAGCAGCCCCCCTTTCCAGGGAAGCTACACCTTC. Encoded protein: CASSPPFQGSYTF.

The CDR3 sequence is CASSSSGSSGNTIYF. CDR3 DNA: TGTGCCAGCAGCTCTAGCGGAAGCTCTGGAAACACCATATATTTT. The V gene is TRBV7-8, the J gene TRBJ1-3; D is uncertain. The CDR3 is made up of 15 amino acids. V was shortened by 4 bases and J by 0 bases, with 10 bases between the two germline ends. Germline assignment: CDR1 SGHVS and CDR2 FQNEAQ.

The CDR3 loop is CASSLNFFDNEQYF. CDR3 DNA: TGTGCCAGCAGCCTCAACTTCTTCGATAACGAGCAGTACTTC. The J gene is TRBJ2-7, the V gene TRBV5-5; no clear D gene. Germline lookup yields CDR1 SGHKS and CDR2 YYEKEE (reference sequence). V was trimmed by 4 bases and J by 5 bases, leaving 16 bases between them. CDR3 length: 14 residues.

The chain joins TRBV29-1 to TRBJ2-7; 9 nucleotides line up with TRBD1. The length of the CDR3 is 13 residues. The trim removed 4 bases at V and 4 bases at J, leaving 5 bases unmatched. The germline V gene has CDR1 SQVTM and CDR2 ANQGSEA. Written as DNA, the CDR3 is TGCAGCGTTGTGTGGACAGGGGATTACGAGCAGTACGTC. Its protein is CSVVWTGDYEQYV.

This chain uses TRBV5-1 with TRBJ2-3; D is possibly TRBD1 (6 bases). Looked up from germline, CDR1 is SGHRS and CDR2 is YFSETQ. This CDR3 comprises 13 residues. The V end lost 5 bases, the J end lost 5 bases, and 12 bases lay between the germline ends. The CDR3 DNA follows: TGCGCCAGCAGAACAGGGCCGGTAGATACGCAGTATTTT. Protein: CASRTGPVDTQYF.

The rearrangement joins TRBV7-6 to TRBJ2-1; 10 positions agree with TRBD2. This CDR3 region has 14 residues. CDR1 SGHVS and CDR2 FNYEAQ come from the germline V gene. With 5 bases clipped from V and 7 bases from J, the junction kept 5 bases outside the gene matches. CDR3 coding DNA: TGTGCCAGCAGCCAAGCGGGAGGGGTGAATGAGCAGTTCTTC. Translating it yields CASSQAGGVNEQFF.

This clone was seen a few times. The CDR3, as DNA: TGCAGCGTTACTAGAAAAAGCACAGATACGCAGTATTTT. Amino acids: CSVTRKSTDTQYF. The rearrangement links TRBV29-1 to TRBJ2-3, with D possibly matching TRBD2 (5 bases). Per germline, CDR1 SQVTM and CDR2 ANQGSEA. The CDR3 runs 13 residues. V shed 5 bases and J shed 0 bases, with 9 bases lying between them.

V gene TRBV19 combines with J gene TRBJ1-3; the D gene is possibly TRBD1 (5 bases). V shed 6 bases and J shed 0 bases, with 15 bases lying between them. The CDR3 has 16 residues. Germline V CDR1 and CDR2: LNHDA, SQIVND (reference sequence). The CDR3 nucleotides are TGTGCCAGTAGGACCTTCGGACACTTCTCTGGAAACACCATATATTTT. This gives the protein CASRTFGHFSGNTIYF.

In this sample, this clone turned up a few times. V is TRBV9 and J is TRBJ1-2; possibly TRBD1 for D (5 bases). This CDR3 contains 15 residues. V dropped 4 bases and J dropped 7 bases, with 20 bases sitting between them. CDR1 is SGDLS, CDR2 YYNGEE, per germline. The CDR3 region is CASSPGTARLGGYTF. The DNA of the CDR3 is TGTGCCAGCAGCCCGGGGACTGCCAGATTGGGTGGCTACACCTTC.